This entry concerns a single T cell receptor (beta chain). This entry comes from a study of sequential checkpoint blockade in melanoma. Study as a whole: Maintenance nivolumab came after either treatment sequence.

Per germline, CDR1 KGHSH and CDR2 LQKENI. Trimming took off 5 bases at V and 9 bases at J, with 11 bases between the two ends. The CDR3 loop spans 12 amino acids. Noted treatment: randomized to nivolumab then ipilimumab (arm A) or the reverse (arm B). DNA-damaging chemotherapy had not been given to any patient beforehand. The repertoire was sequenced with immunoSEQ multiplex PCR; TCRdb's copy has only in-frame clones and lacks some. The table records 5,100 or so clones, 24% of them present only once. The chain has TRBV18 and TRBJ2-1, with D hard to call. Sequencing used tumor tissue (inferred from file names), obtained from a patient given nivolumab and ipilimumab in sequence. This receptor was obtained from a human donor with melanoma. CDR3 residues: CASSSRTAEQFF. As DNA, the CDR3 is TGTGCCAGCTCATCCCGGACGGCTGAGCAGTTCTTC.